This T cell receptor beta chain was observed in a study of identifying expanded T cells in peripheral blood. Regarding the study as a whole: Clone count variance between approximately two-week samples rose with total template count. Technical replicates showed 0.9 to 1.5 changed clones; roughly two weeks around 15; four weeks 19.

Clones were sequenced by immunoSEQ multiplex PCR, and TCRdb holds only the in-frame ones, with some missing. Seen here are over 75,000 clones, approximately 88% observed once, and the top ten hold 4%. On this clone: Its antigen is not known.

The germline V gene encodes CDR1 ENHRY and CDR2 SYGVKD. The CDR3 runs 13 residues. V lost 10 bases to trimming and J lost 8 bases; unmatched junction nucleotides: 9. Healthy donors had no documented immune events, such as infections, while sampled. This chain links TRBV10-3 with TRBJ2-1; 9 bases line up with TRBD1. The source of this sequence is a person aged 18-69 years in good health. Sequenced material: blood. The chain's CDR3 is CATTGQGIDEQFF. CDR3 bases: TGTGCCACCACGGGACAGGGTATCGATGAGCAGTTCTTC.